The TCR beta chain described here comes from a study of blood T cell repertoires in COVID-19. The V and J ends lost 5 bases and 2 bases respectively, with 19 bases between them. This CDR3 is built from 16 residues. Germline loops: CDR1 SEHNR, CDR2 FQNEAQ (reference sequence). Cohorts were determined from participant-reported clinical history. Original handling: Estimates of nucleated cell counts were drawn from the amplification of reference gene primers. This table comes from immunoSEQ multiplex PCR, and its TCRdb copy is limited to in-frame clones, with some not included. V, J and clone size reflect that table, while D and trimming were determined from the DNA. In the table there are 200,000 or so clones, 80% to 85% of which are singletons.

The V gene is TRBV7-9, the J gene TRBJ2-7; D unclear. This TCR came from a man aged 40-49 years who had recovered from COVID-19. The sample consisted of PBMCs or T cells enriched from blood (not recorded which). The CDR3 nucleotides are TGTGCCAGCAGCCAGACCCGCGGAGACCAAACCTACGAGCAGTACTTC. Translating it yields CASSQTRGDQTYEQYF.